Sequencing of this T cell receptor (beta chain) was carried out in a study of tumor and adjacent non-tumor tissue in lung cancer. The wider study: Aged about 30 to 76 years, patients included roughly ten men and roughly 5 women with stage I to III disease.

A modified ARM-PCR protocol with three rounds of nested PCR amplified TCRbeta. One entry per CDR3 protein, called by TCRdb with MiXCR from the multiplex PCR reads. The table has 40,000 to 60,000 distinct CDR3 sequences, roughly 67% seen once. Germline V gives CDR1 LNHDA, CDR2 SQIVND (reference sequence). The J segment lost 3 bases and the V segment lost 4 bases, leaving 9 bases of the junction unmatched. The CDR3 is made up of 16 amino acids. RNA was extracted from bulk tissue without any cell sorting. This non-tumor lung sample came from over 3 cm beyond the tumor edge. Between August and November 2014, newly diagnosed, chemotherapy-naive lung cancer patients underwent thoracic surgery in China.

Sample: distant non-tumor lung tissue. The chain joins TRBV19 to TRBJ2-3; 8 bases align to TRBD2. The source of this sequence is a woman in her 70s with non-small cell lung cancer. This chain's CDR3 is CASSKTSGLKTDTQYF. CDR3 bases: TGTGCCAGTAGTAAAACTAGCGGCCTGAAGACAGATACGCAGTATTTT. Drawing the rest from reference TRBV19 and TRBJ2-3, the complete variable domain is DGGITQSPKYLFRKEGQNVTLSCEQNLNHDAMYWYRQDPGQGLRLIYYSQIVNDFQKGDIAEGYSVSREKKESFPLTVTSAQKNPTAFYLCASSKTSGLKTDTQYFGPGTRLTVL.